This TCR beta chain was observed in a study of T cells in Graves' hyperthyroidism and ophthalmopathy. This CDR3 has 14 amino acids. CDR1 is DFQATT and CDR2 is SNEGSKA in the germline V gene (reference sequence). V was pared by 6 bases and J by 3 bases, with 8 bases of the junction left unmatched. Uncontrolled infections, other autoimmune diseases, pregnancy or lactation led to exclusion of patients. Diagnosis rested on symptoms, serum thyroxine and TRAb, thyroid ultrasound, and orbital computed tomography. From RNA transcripts, TCR beta CDR3 regions were amplified. HTBI primers were employed in a first-round RT-PCR of the TCR CDR3. TCRdb analysed the multiplex PCR reads with MiXCR anew, one entry per CDR3 protein. The table records approximately 640,000 distinct CDR3 sequences, approximately 42% of them present only once. Comment on this clonotype: Antigen unknown.

Study findings and constraints: Most clonotypes expanded in thyroid above 0.001 were likewise present in blood.

V usage is TRBV20-1 and J usage is TRBJ1-5, with 7 bases identical to TRBD1. Source material: peripheral blood or thyroid tissue (not recorded which). The TCR comes from an adult man with Graves' disease, either hyperthyroidism or ophthalmopathy (not recorded which). CDR3 sequence (DNA): TGCAGTGCCACCACAGGGGTCCTCAATCAGCCCCAGCATTTT. Translating gives CSATTGVLNQPQHF.